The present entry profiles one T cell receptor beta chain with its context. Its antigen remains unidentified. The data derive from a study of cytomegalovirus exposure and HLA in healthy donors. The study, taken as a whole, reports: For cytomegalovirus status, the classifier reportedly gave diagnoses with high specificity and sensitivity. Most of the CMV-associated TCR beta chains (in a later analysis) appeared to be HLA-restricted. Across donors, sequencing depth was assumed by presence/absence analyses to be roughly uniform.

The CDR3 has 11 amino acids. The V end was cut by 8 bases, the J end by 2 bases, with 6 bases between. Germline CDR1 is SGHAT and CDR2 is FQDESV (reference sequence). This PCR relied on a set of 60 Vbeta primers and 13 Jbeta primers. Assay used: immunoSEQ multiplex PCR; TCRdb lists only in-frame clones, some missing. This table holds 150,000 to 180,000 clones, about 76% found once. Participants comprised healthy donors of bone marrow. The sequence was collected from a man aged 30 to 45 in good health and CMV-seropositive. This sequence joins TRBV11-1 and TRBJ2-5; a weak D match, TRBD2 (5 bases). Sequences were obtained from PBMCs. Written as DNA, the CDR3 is TGTGCCAGCGGGAGACAAGAGACCCAGTACTTC. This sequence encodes CASGRQETQYF. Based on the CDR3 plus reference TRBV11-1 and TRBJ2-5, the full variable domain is EAEVAQSPRYKITEKSQAVAFWCDPISGHATLYWYRQILGQGPELLVQFQDESVVDDSQLPKDRFSAERLKGVDSTLKIQPAELGDSAMYLCASGRQETQYFGPGTRLLVL.